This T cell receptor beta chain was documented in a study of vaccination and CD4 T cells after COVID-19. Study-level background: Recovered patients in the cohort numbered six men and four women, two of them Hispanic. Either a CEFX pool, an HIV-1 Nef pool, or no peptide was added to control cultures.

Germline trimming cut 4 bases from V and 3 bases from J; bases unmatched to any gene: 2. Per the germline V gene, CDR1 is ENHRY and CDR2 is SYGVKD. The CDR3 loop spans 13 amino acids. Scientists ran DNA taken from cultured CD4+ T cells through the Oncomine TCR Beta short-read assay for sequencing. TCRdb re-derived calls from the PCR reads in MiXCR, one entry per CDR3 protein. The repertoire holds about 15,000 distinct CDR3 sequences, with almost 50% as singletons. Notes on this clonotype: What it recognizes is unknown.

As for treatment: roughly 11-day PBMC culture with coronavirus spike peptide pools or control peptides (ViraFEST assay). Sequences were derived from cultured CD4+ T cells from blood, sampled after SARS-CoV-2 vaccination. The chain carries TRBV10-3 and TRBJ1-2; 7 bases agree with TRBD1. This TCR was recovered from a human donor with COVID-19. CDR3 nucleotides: TGTGCCATCAGTGGGGACAGATACTATGGCTACACCTTC. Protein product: CAISGDRYYGYTF.